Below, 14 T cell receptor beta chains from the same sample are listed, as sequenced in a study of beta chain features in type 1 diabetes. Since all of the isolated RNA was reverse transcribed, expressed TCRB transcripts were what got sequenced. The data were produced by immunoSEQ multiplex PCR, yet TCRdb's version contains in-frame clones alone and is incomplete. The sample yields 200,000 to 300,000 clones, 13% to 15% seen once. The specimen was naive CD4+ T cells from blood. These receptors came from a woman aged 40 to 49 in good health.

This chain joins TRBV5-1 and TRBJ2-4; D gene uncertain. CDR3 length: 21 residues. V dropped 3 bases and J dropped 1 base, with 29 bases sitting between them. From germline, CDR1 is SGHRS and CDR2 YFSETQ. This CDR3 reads CASSWKSLSSSEALAKNIQYF. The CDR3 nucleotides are TGCGCCAGCAGCTGGAAGAGCTTATCGTCCTCCGAGGCGTTGGCCAAAAACATTCAGTACTTC.

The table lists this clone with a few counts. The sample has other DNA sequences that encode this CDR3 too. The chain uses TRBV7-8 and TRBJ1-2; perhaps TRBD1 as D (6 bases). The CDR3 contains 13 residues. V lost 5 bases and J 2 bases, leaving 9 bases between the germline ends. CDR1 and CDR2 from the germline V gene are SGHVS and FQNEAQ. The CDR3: CASSPDRNYGYTF. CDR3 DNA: TGTGCCAGCAGCCCGGACAGAAACTATGGCTACACCTTC.

The CDR3 sequence is CASSPTPGRSSYEQYF. CDR3 in DNA: TGTGCCAGCTCACCAACCCCCGGGAGGAGCTCCTACGAGCAGTACTTC. The J gene is TRBJ2-7, the V gene TRBV18; 7 nucleotides line up with TRBD2. CDR3 length equals 16 residues. V was pared by 2 bases and J by 0 bases, with 7 bases of the junction left unmatched. Germline CDR1 reads KGHSH; CDR2 reads LQKENI.

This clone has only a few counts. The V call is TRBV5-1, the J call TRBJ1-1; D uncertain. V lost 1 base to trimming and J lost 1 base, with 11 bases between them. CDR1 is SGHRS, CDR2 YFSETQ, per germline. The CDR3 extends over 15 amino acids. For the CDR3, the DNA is TGCGCCAGCAGCTTGCAGGCTTCTGGGAACACTGAAGCTTTCTTT. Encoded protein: CASSLQASGNTEAFF.

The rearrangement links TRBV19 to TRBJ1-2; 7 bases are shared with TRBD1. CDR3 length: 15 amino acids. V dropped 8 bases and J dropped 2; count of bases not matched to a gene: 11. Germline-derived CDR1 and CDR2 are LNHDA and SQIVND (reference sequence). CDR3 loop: CASSQAGTANYGYTF. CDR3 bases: TGTGCCAGTTCCCAAGCCGGGACAGCCAACTATGGCTACACCTTC. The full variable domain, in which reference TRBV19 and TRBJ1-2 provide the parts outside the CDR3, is DGGITQSPKYLFRKEGQNVTLSCEQNLNHDAMYWYRQDPGQGLRLIYYSQIVNDFQKGDIAEGYSVSREKKESFPLTVTSAQKNPTAFYLCASSQAGTANYGYTFGSGTRLTVV.

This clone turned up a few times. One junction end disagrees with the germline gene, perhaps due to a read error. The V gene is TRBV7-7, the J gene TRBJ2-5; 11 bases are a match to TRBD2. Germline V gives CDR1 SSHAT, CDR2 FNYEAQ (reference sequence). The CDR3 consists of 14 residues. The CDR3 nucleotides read TGTGCTAGCAGCCCGACTAGCGGGGTCGAGACCCAGTACTTC. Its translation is CASSPTSGVETQYF.

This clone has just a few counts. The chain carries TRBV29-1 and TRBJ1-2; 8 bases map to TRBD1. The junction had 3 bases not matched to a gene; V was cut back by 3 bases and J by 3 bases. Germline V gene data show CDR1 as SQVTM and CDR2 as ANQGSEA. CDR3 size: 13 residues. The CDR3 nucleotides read TGCAGCGTTGAGGGCAGGGGGCACTATGGCTACACCTTC. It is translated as CSVEGRGHYGYTF.

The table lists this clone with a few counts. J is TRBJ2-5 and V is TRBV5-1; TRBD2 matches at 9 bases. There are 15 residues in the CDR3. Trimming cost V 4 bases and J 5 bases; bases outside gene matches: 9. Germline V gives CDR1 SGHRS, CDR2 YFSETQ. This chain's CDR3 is CASSLEAGGPETQYF. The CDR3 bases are TGCGCCAGCAGCCTTGAGGCGGGGGGGCCTGAGACCCAGTACTTC.

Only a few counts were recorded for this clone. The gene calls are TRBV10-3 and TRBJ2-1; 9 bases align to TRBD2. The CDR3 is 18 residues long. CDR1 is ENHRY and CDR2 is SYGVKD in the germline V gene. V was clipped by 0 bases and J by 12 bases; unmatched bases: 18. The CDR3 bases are TGTGCCATCAGTGAGTCTCCCGGGACTAGCATCATCCCGCGGGGGCAGTTCTTC. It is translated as CAISESPGTSIIPRGQFF.

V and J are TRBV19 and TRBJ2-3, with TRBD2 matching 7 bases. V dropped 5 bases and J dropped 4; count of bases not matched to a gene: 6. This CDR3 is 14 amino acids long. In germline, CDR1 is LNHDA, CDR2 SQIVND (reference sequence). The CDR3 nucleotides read TGTGCCAGTAGTTTGGGACTAAAATCAGATACGCAGTATTTT. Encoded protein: CASSLGLKSDTQYF.

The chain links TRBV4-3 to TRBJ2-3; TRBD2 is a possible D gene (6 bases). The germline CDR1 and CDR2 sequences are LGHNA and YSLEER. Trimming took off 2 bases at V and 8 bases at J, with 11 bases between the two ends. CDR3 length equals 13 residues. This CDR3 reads CASSQLRGGTQYF. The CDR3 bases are TGCGCCAGCAGCCAACTGCGGGGAGGTACGCAGTATTTT.

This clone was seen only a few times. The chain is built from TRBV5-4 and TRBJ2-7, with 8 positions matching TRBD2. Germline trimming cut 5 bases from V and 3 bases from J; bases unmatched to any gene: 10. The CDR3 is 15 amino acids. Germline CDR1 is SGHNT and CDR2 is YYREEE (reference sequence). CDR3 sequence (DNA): TGTGCCAGCAGTGTTTCGATAGCGGGACACTACGAGCAGTACTTC. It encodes CASSVSIAGHYEQYF.

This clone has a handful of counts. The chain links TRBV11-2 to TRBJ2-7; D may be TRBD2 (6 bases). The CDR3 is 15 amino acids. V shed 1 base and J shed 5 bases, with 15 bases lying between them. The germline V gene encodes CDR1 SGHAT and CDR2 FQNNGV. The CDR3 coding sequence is TGTGCCAGCAGCTTAGCCCGGGGCCCGGGGGACGAGCAGTACTTC. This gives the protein CASSLARGPGDEQYF. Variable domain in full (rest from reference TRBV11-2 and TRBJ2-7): EAGVAQSPRYKIIEKRQSVAFWCNPISGHATLYWYQQILGQGPKLLIQFQNNGVVDDSQLPKDRFSAERLKGVDSTLKIQPAKLEDSAVYLCASSLARGPGDEQYFGPGTRLTVT.

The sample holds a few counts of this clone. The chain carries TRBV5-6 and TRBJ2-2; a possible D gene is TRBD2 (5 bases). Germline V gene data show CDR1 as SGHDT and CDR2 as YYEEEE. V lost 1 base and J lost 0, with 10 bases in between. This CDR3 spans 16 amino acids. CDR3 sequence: CASSLPAGSNTGELFF. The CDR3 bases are TGTGCCAGCAGCTTGCCGGCGGGCTCGAACACCGGGGAGCTGTTTTTT.